The TCR beta chain described here comes from a study of T-cell memory formation after mild COVID-19. Study-wide points: CD4/CD8 balance characterized clones contracting day 15 to 85, and CD4+ skew characterized later expanders.

From the 5' RACE reads, TCRdb called clonotypes with MiXCR, one entry per CDR3 protein. Found here are 300,000 to 350,000 distinct CDR3 sequences, approximately 12% of them singletons; the top ten hold roughly 23%. There are a few counts of this clonotype. The antigen is not known. The germline gives CDR1 LNHDA, CDR2 SQIVND (reference sequence). Trimming took 5 bases from V and 0 from J, leaving 14 bases between them. This CDR3 has 16 residues. Material for sequencing was PBMCs or a T cell subset sorted from them (not recorded which). The sequence derives from a man in his late teens or twenties who had mild COVID-19 (a few samples of this study predate the infection). Cell type and time point are not known. The chain is built from TRBV19 and TRBJ1-5, with D tentatively TRBD1 (6 bases). DNA for the CDR3: TGTGCCAGTAGTCCTAGGGGGAGGTATAGCAATCAGCCCCAGCATTTT. It codes for CASSPRGRYSNQPQHF.